This TCR beta chain emerged from a study of beta chain features in type 1 diabetes. Reverse transcribing all isolated RNA meant expressed TCRB transcripts were sequenced. TCRdb keeps only in-frame clones here, not all; method: immunoSEQ multiplex PCR. Found here are about 410,000 clones, over 11% of them singletons; the top ten hold approximately 0.035%. V lost 8 bases to trimming and J lost 6 bases, with 16 bases between them. Germline V gives CDR1 MNHEY, CDR2 SMNVEV (reference sequence). The CDR3 consists of 13 residues. This clone came up a few times. Sequenced material: naive CD4+ T cells from blood. The rearrangement uses TRBV27 and TRBJ1-1; D gene ambiguous. This TCR was recovered from a man younger than 45 in good health. The CDR3 bases are TGTGCCAGCTCCCACGCTCCGGGGTCTGAAGCTTTCTTT. It is translated as CASSHAPGSEAFF.